This T cell receptor (beta chain) was captured by sequencing in a study of post-analysis software for immune sequencing data. Study at large: Secondary progressive, relapsing-remitting and progressive-relapsing multiple sclerosis were among the included disease courses.

Tagging with unique molecular identifiers was a feature of the TCR beta cDNA libraries. T cells numbering roughly 0.9 to 11 million gave rise to 500,000 to 600,000 cDNA molecules. TCRdb reprocessed the PCR reads via MiXCR and lists one record per CDR3 protein. This table has 800,000 to 950,000 distinct CDR3 sequences, 53% appearing once. Whole-study findings and limits: People with multiple sclerosis had a significantly lower normalized Chao1 diversity than controls did. Pronounced co-clustering by F measure was evident among identically batched samples. Five TRBV segments, TRBV5-6, TRBV5-1 and TRBV20-1 among them, were found more frequent in patients than controls.

In the case of this clonotype: Its antigen is unknown.

CDR3 length: 15 residues. In germline, CDR1 is SGHRS, CDR2 YFSETQ. V was trimmed by 4 bases and J by 2 bases, leaving 13 bases between them. This sequence originates from a girl aged 10 to 17 with multiple sclerosis. Sequenced: blood. The rearrangement uses TRBV5-1 and TRBJ2-1; TRBD1 might be the D (6 bases). This CDR3 is CASSRDGGPYNEQFF. The CDR3 bases are TGCGCCAGCAGCCGTGATGGGGGCCCCTACAATGAGCAGTTCTTC.